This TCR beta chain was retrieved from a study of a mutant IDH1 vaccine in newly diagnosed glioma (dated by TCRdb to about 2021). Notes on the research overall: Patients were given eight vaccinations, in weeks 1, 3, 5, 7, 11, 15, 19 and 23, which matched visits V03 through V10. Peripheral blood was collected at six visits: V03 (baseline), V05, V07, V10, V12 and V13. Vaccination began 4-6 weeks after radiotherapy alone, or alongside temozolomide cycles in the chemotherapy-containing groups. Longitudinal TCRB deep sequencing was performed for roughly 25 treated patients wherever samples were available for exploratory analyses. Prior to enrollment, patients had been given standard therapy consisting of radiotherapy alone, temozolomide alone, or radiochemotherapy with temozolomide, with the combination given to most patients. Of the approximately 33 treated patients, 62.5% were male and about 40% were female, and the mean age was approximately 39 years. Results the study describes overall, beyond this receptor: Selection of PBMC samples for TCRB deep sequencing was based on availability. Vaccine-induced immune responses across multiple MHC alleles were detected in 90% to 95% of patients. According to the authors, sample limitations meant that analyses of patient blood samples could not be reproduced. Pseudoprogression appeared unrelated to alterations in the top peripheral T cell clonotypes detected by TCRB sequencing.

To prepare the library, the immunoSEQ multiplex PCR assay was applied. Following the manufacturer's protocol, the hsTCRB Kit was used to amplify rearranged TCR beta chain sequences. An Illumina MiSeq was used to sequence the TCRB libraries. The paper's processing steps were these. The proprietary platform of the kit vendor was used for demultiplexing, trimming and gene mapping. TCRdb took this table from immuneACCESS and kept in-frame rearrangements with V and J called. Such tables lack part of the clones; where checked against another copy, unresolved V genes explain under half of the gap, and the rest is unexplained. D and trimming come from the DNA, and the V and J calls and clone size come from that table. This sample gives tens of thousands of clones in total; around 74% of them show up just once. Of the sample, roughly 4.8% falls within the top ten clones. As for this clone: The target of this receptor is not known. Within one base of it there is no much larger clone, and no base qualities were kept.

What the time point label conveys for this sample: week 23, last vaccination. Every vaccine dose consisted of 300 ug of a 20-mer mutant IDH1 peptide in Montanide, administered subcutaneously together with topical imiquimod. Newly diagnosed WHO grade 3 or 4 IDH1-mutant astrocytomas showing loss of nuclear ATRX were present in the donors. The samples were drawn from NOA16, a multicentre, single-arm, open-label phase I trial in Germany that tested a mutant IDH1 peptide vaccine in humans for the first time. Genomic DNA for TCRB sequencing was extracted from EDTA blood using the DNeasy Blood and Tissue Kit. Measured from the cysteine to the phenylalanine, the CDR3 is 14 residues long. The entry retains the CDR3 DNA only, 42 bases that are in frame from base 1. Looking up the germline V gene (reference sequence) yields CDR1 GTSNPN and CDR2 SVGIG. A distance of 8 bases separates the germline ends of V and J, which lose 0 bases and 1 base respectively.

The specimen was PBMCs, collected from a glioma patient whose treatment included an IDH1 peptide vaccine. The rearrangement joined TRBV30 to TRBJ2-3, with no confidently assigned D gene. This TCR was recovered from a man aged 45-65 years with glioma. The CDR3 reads CAWSVGRGTDTQYF. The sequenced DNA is TGTGCCTGGAGTGTAGGACGGGGCACAGATACGCAGTATTTT.